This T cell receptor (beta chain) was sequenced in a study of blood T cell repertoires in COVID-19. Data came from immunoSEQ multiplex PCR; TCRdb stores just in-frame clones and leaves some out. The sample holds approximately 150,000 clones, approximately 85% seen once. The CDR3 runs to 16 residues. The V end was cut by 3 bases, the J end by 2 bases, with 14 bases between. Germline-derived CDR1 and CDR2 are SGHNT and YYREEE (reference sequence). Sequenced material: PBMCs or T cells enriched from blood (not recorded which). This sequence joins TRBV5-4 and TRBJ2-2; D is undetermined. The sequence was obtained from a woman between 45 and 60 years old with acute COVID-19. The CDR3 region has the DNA TGTGCCAGCAGCTACCCGGCGGTCGGCAACACCGGGGAGCTGTTTTTT. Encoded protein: CASSYPAVGNTGELFF.